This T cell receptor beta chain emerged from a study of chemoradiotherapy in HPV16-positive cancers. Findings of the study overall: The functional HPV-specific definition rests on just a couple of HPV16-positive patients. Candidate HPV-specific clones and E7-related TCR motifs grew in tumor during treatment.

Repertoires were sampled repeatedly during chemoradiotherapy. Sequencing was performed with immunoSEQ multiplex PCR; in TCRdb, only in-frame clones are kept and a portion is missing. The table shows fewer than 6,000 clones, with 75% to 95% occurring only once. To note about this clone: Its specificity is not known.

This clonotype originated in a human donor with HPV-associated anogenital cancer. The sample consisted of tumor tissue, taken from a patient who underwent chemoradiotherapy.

The chain's CDR3 is CASSAGPNTEAFF. As DNA, the CDR3 is TGTGCCAGCAGCGCAGGGCCTAACACTGAAGCTTTCTTT. J is TRBJ1-1 and V is TRBV7-2; a possible D gene is TRBD1 (5 bases). The CDR3 length is 13 residues. Looked up from germline, CDR1 is SGHTA and CDR2 is FQGNSA. V shed 5 bases and J shed 2 bases, with 9 bases lying between them.